This is a list of T cell receptor beta chains from one sample in a study of cytomegalovirus exposure and HLA in healthy donors. TCRdb keeps only in-frame clones here, not all; method: immunoSEQ multiplex PCR. Among about 120,000 clones listed, around 74% were seen once. Sequencing input: PBMCs. The source of these receptors is a man aged 55 to 69 in good health and CMV-seropositive. CDR3s include the opening cysteine and the closing phenylalanine or tryptophan. Each record gives: CDR3 length, V gene, clone size, D gene, J gene, CDR3 DNA, CDR3 protein. D genes are given only for firm matches. Clone size is shown for a subset of rows, as once, few, many or a class of expanded clone.

12	TRBV6-1	-	-	TRBJ1-5	TGTGCCAGCAGTGAAACGAGGCAGCCCCAGCATTTT	CASSETRQPQHF
15	TRBV29-1	-	TRBD2	TRBJ2-2	TGCAGCGTTGAGACTAGCGGGGTGAACACCGGGGAGCTGTTTTTT	CSVETSGVNTGELFF
17	TRBV5-1	-	TRBD2	TRBJ2-7	TGCGCCAGCAGCTTGGGACTAGCGGGACCGCTTCTTTACGAGCAGTACTTC	CASSLGLAGPLLYEQYF
15	TRBV11-3	-	-	TRBJ1-1	TGTGCCAGCAGCACCCTTGACAGCTTACGCGCTGAAGCTTTCTTT	CASSTLDSLRAEAFF
13	TRBV6-1	few	-	TRBJ1-1	TGTGCCAGCAATTCCCAGGGGAACACTGAAGCTTTCTTT	CASNSQGNTEAFF
13	TRBV19	-	-	TRBJ1-1	TGTGCCAGTAGTTTACAGGGGAACACTGAAGCTTTCTTT	CASSLQGNTEAFF
13	TRBV19	-	-	TRBJ1-2	TGTGCCAGTAGTATGGTGCAGGTCCATGGCTACACCTTC	CASSMVQVHGYTF
16	TRBV7-8	-	-	TRBJ1-1	TGTGCCAGCAGCTTAGAGGTTGGCAGGCTCTGGGAGGAAGCTTTCTTT	CASSLEVGRLWEEAFF
14	TRBV28	-	TRBD2	TRBJ2-1	TGTGCCAGCAGGGATTCTAGCGGGTCTGACGAGCAGTTCTTC	CASRDSSGSDEQFF
13	TRBV6-1	-	TRBD1	TRBJ1-1	TGTGCCAGCAGGGCCACCGGGACAGCTGAAGCTTTCTTT	CASRATGTAEAFF
12	TRBV25-1	many	-	TRBJ1-2	TGTGCCAGCAGGCCGGGAAACTATGGCTACACCTTC	CASRPGNYGYTF
14	TRBV18	-	-	TRBJ1-2	TGTGCCAGCTCACCTTCCCGGGGTTCCTATGGCTACACCTTC	CASSPSRGSYGYTF
16	TRBV27	-	TRBD2	TRBJ2-3	TGTGCCAGCAGTTTACATTCGCCTAGCGGGGGAGATACGCAGTATTTT	CASSLHSPSGGDTQYF
14	TRBV30	few	TRBD1	TRBJ1-4	TGTGCCTGGACCCGAGACAGGGGGAGTGAAAAACTGTTTTTT	CAWTRDRGSEKLFF
15	TRBV18	few	TRBD1	TRBJ2-1	TGTGCCAGCTCACCACCGGGACAGGCCCGCAATGAGCAGTTCTTC	CASSPPGQARNEQFF
13	TRBV19	-	TRBD1	TRBJ2-1	TGTGCCGCGAGGGACAGGGGGATCAATGAGCAGTTCTTC	CAARDRGINEQFF
15	TRBV9	-	-	TRBJ2-1	TGTGCCAGCAGCGTAGAGGGGCGAGAGGACAATGAGCAGTTCTTC	CASSVEGREDNEQFF
13	TRBV6-1	few	-	TRBJ2-5	TGTGCCAGCAGAGTGAGGGCCGAGGAAACCCAGTACTTC	CASRVRAEETQYF
14	TRBV5-4	-	TRBD1	TRBJ1-1	TGTGCCAGCAGCTTGTGGGGACAGGGGGCGCGTGCTTTCTTT	CASSLWGQGARAFF
18	TRBV18	-	-	TRBJ1-3	TGTGCCAGCTCACGGTCCCACGTCAGGCTCGACTCTGGAAACACCATATATTTT	CASSRSHVRLDSGNTIYF
13	TRBV10-1	-	TRBD2	TRBJ2-7	TGCGCCACCCGAGCGGGAGCGGCCTACGAGCAGTACTTC	CATRAGAAYEQYF
16	TRBV11-2	once	-	TRBJ2-3	TGTGCCAGCAGCCCCCAATTAGGAGTGAAAAAAGATACGCAGTATTTT	CASSPQLGVKKDTQYF
13	TRBV5-1	-	-	TRBJ1-1	TGCGCCAGCAGCGTTGGGCTGGAACCTGAAGCTTTCTTT	CASSVGLEPEAFF
15	TRBV6-1	-	TRBD1	TRBJ1-2	TGTGCCAGCAGTGAACGGACAGGGGCTTACTATGGCTACACCTTC	CASSERTGAYYGYTF
17	TRBV9	-	TRBD2	TRBJ2-1	TGTGCCAGCAGCGTAACCCCTAGCGGGAGGGCCGGGGATGAGCAGTTCTTC	CASSVTPSGRAGDEQFF
16	TRBV4-2	-	-	TRBJ1-2	TGTGCCAGCAGCCAAGGGGGTCTAGCGGGGGACTATGGCTACACCTTC	CASSQGGLAGDYGYTF
18	TRBV5-1	few	TRBD1	TRBJ2-1	TGCGCCAGCAGTTCCGGGACAGGGGCCCTTAGCTCCTACAATGAGCAGTTCTTC	CASSSGTGALSSYNEQFF
17	TRBV7-8	-	TRBD2	TRBJ2-3	TGTGCCAGCAGCTCCCTGGTGGGGGGGGACTTCACAGATACGCAGTATTTT	CASSSLVGGDFTDTQYF
14	TRBV4-1	-	TRBD1	TRBJ1-4	TGCGCCAGCAGCGTGGCAGGGGGCGATGAAAAACTGTTTTTT	CASSVAGGDEKLFF
14	TRBV18	-	TRBD2	TRBJ2-7	TGTGCCAGCTCACCCGCGGGAGCTGACTACGAGCAGTACTTC	CASSPAGADYEQYF
15	TRBV5-6	few	TRBD1	TRBJ1-6	TGTGCCAGCAGCTTGGCCGGGACAGGGAACTCACCCCTCCACTTT	CASSLAGTGNSPLHF
14	TRBV19	-	-	TRBJ2-7	TGTGCCAGTAGTTCCAGAACAGGGCCCTACGAGCAGTACTTC	CASSSRTGPYEQYF
13	TRBV21-1	-	-	TRBJ2-7	TGTGCCAGGCCTACGGGGCAGGGGCGCGAGCAGTACTTC	CARPTGQGREQYF
16	TRBV6-1	-	-	TRBJ2-5	TGTGCCAGCAGTGAAGCGAGGAAGGGGGCGGGGGAGACCCAGTACTTC	CASSEARKGAGETQYF
16	TRBV9	-	TRBD1	TRBJ2-7	TGTGCCAGCAGCGCGACCGCGGGACAGGGCCCTTACGAGCAGTACTTC	CASSATAGQGPYEQYF
13	TRBV30	-	-	TRBJ1-5	TGTGCCTGGAGTTCGACAGGTAATCAGCCCCAGCATTTT	CAWSSTGNQPQHF
15	TRBV19	-	TRBD2	TRBJ2-2	TGTGCCAGTAGTATAGTGGCTAGCGGGACCGGGGAGCTGTTTTTT	CASSIVASGTGELFF
14	TRBV14	-	-	TRBJ2-2	TGTGCCAGCAGCCTTCAGGGGTGGGCCGGGGAGCTGTTTTTT	CASSLQGWAGELFF
17	TRBV5-1	-	TRBD1	TRBJ1-6	TGCGCCAGCAGCTTGGGACCCCGGACAGGACATAATTCACCCCTCCACTTT	CASSLGPRTGHNSPLHF
14	TRBV5-5	-	-	TRBJ1-3	TGTGCCAGCAGCTCCCAGGGTCCCGGAAACACCATATATTTT	CASSSQGPGNTIYF
14	TRBV5-1	-	TRBD1	TRBJ2-1	TGCGCCAGCAGGCCGGGACAGGCCGAGGGGGAGCAGTTCTTC	CASRPGQAEGEQFF